The 14 T cell receptor beta chains in this list originate from one sample, sequenced in a study of control samples from healthy donors and cancer patients. Repertoires were generated with immunoSEQ multiplex PCR, while TCRdb's copy carries only in-frame clones and drops some. The repertoire holds 100,000 to 150,000 clones, with roughly nine tenths as singletons. The sequenced sample consisted of blood. The receptors come from a man younger than 35 in good health.

The chain is built from TRBV6-5 and TRBJ1-5; D uncertain. Germline assignment: CDR1 MNHEY and CDR2 SVGAGI. This CDR3 region has 14 residues. Trimming pared 6 bases from V and 0 bases from J, leaving 9 bases between. For the CDR3, the DNA is TGTGCCAGCAGGCCCGATCATAGCAATCAGCCCCAGCATTTT. It translates to CASRPDHSNQPQHF.

J is TRBJ2-3 and V is TRBV9; TRBD2 matches at 8 bases. V lost 3 bases and J lost 1; bases outside the gene matches: 1. The germline V gene has CDR1 SGDLS and CDR2 YYNGEE. This CDR3 region has 14 residues. The CDR3 reads CASSAREGTDTQYF. CDR3 coding DNA: TGTGCCAGCAGCGCGCGGGAGGGCACAGATACGCAGTATTTT.

Comment on this clone: The sample contains more than one DNA sequence encoding this CDR3. This rearrangement joins TRBV6-1 to TRBJ2-5; no firm D call. The CDR3 is 12 amino acids. Trimming pared 3 bases from V and 0 bases from J, leaving 2 bases between. Germline-derived CDR1 and CDR2 are MNHNS and SASEGT. The CDR3: CASSEYQETQYF. Written as DNA, the CDR3 is TGTGCCAGCAGTGAGTACCAAGAGACCCAGTACTTC.

The chain carries TRBV30 and TRBJ2-7; D might be TRBD2 (5 bases). CDR3 size: 13 residues. The V and J ends lost 2 bases and 3 bases respectively, with 11 bases between them. Per germline, CDR1 GTSNPN and CDR2 SVGIG (reference sequence). The CDR3 region is CAWSTRGFYEQYF. CDR3 in DNA: TGTGCCTGGAGTACCCGGGGATTCTACGAGCAGTACTTC.

DNA of the CDR3: TGTGCCAGCAGGAACAGGGGGCTATACGAGCAGTACTTC. Translated: CASRNRGLYEQYF. The chain couples TRBV6-5 to TRBJ2-7; 9 positions agree with TRBD1. This CDR3 has 13 residues. CDR1 is MNHEY, CDR2 SVGAGI, per germline. V shed 6 bases and J 4 bases; nucleotides not matched to a gene: 4.

The chain has TRBV4-1 and TRBJ2-2; maybe TRBD1 (6 bases). The ends were cut back, 7 bases at V and 4 bases at J, with 16 bases in the middle. CDR1 is MGHRA and CDR2 is YSYEKL in the germline V gene. This CDR3 region has 15 residues. The CDR3 DNA sequence: TGCGCCAGCACCCCGGTGACAGGAGTCACCGGGGAGCTGTTTTTT. This translates into CASTPVTGVTGELFF.

The sample holds one count of this clone. The gene calls are TRBV7-9 and TRBJ2-2, with TRBD1 identical over 10 bases. CDR1 and CDR2 from the germline V gene are SEHNR and FQNEAQ (reference sequence). The CDR3 is made up of 13 amino acids. Trimming at V came to 3 bases and at J to 15 bases, leaving 7 bases not matched to a gene. CDR3 protein: CASSFSWDRGMFF. CDR3 DNA sequence: TGTGCCAGCAGCTTCTCGTGGGACAGGGGAATGTTTTTT.

The chain couples TRBV6-2 or TRBV6-3 to TRBJ2-2; D possibly corresponds to TRBD1 (5 bases). Germline CDR1 and CDR2: MNHEY and SVGEGT. CDR3 length: 15 residues. V was trimmed by 2 bases and J by 5 bases, leaving 12 bases between them. CDR3 residues: CASSYRNRRTGELFF. CDR3 sequence (DNA): TGTGCCAGCAGTTACAGAAACAGGAGAACCGGGGAGCTGTTTTTT.

V gene TRBV11-2 combines with J gene TRBJ2-5, with 12 bases that match TRBD2. V trimming: 0 bases; J trimming: 5 bases; junction bases outside the gene matches: 10. The CDR3 sequence is 18 residues long. CDR1 is SGHAT and CDR2 is FQNNGV in the germline V gene. This CDR3 reads CASSLDRLAGGIGETQYF. The CDR3 coding sequence is TGTGCCAGCAGCTTAGATAGGCTAGCGGGAGGGATAGGGGAGACCCAGTACTTC.

The V call is TRBV21-1, the J call TRBJ2-1; the tabulated D call, TRBD1, remains unverified against the DNA. TRBV21-1 is an annotated pseudogene. This CDR3 is 15 amino acids long. CDR3 in DNA: TGTGCCAGCAGTGTGACCGCCCTGGGCGACGATGAGCAGTTCTTC. Its protein product is CASSVTALGDDEQFF.

V and J are TRBV7-2 and TRBJ1-3; 7 nucleotides line up with TRBD1. The V gene end was trimmed by 5 bases and the J gene end by 6 bases; junction bases not matched to a gene: 4. This CDR3 contains 13 residues. Per germline, CDR1 SGHTA and CDR2 FQGNSA. In nucleotides, the CDR3 is TGTGCCAGCAGCCTGGGACAGCTAAACACCATATATTTT. Translation: CASSLGQLNTIYF.

The rearrangement links TRBV5-1 to TRBJ1-2; 7 bases line up with TRBD1. The length of the CDR3 is 15 residues. Unmatched junction bases numbered 12, after V lost 2 bases and J lost 8 bases. Germline-derived CDR1 and CDR2 are SGHRS and YFSETQ. The CDR3 coding sequence is TGCGCCAGCAGCTTTGGTGCGCAAACAGGGGTGGGCTACACCTTC. Encoded protein: CASSFGAQTGVGYTF.

The chain couples TRBV4-3 to TRBJ1-1; 7 bases align to TRBD1. V was pared by 1 base and J by 1 base, with 9 bases of the junction left unmatched. The CDR3 contains 17 residues. Germline values: CDR1 LGHNA, CDR2 YSLEER. This CDR3 reads CASSQASTGIANTEAFF. CDR3 nucleotides: TGCGCCAGCAGCCAAGCGTCGACAGGGATTGCGAACACTGAAGCTTTCTTT.

The V call is TRBV6-5, the J call TRBJ1-1; D call uncertain. Trimming removed 3 bases from V and 0 bases from J, with 14 bases in between. Looked up from germline, CDR1 is MNHEY and CDR2 is SVGAGI. This CDR3 has 16 amino acids. CDR3 region: CASSYRGSVVNTEAFF. The CDR3 DNA sequence: TGTGCCAGCAGTTATAGAGGGTCGGTGGTGAACACTGAAGCTTTCTTT.